The TCR beta chain under discussion was sequenced for a study of blood T cell repertoires in COVID-19. Profiled with immunoSEQ multiplex PCR; TCRdb holds only in-frame clones, not every one. Of some 300,000 clones listed, about 87% were seen once; the top ten hold approximately 7.2%. In this sample, this clone turned up once. The V segment lost 2 bases and the J segment 2 bases; nucleotides outside the gene matches: 10. The CDR3 length is 17 residues. Germline CDR1 reads SGHRS; CDR2 reads YFSETQ. The sequence came from a woman under 40 who had recovered from COVID-19. The material sequenced was peripheral blood. V gene TRBV5-1 combines with J gene TRBJ2-7, with 10 positions matching TRBD1. CDR3 sequence: CASSFTATGGATYEQYF. The DNA for the CDR3 is TGCGCCAGCAGCTTTACTGCGACAGGGGGCGCGACCTACGAGCAGTACTTC.